This entry lists 11 T cell receptor beta chains sequenced from one sample in a study of blood T cell repertoires in COVID-19. Clones were read by immunoSEQ multiplex PCR, and TCRdb kept only the in-frame ones, dropping some. The table lists roughly 170,000 clones, roughly 80% of them singletons. The sequencing sample was made of PBMCs or T cells enriched from blood (not recorded which). Receptors originate from a middle-aged woman with acute COVID-19.

The chain uses TRBV18 and TRBJ1-2; TRBD1 matches 9 bases. Germline CDR1 and CDR2: KGHSH and LQKENI. J gave up 8 bases and V 4 bases, and 8 bases lay outside the gene matches. The CDR3 extends over 14 amino acids. The CDR3 bases are TGTGCCAGCTCACGGGACAGGGACCTCTTAGGCTACACCTTC. It encodes CASSRDRDLLGYTF.

This rearrangement joins TRBV5-1 to TRBJ2-1; 10 positions match TRBD2. The germline V gene has CDR1 SGHRS and CDR2 YFSETQ. This CDR3 is 17 amino acids long. V was clipped by 0 bases and J by 4 bases; unmatched bases: 7. The CDR3 protein is CASSLAGTSGTYNEQFF. CDR3 bases: TGCGCCAGCAGCTTGGCGGGAACTAGCGGGACGTACAATGAGCAGTTCTTC. Drawing the rest from reference TRBV5-1 and TRBJ2-1, the complete variable domain is KAGVTQTPRYLIKTRGQQVTLSCSPISGHRSVSWYQQTPGQGLQFLFEYFSETQRNKGNFPGRFSGRQFSNSRSEMNVSTLELGDSALYLCASSLAGTSGTYNEQFFGPGTRLTVL.

This clone has only one observation. V is TRBV30 and J is TRBJ2-2, with 7 bases matching TRBD2. Germline V gene sequence: CDR1 GTSNPN, CDR2 SVGIG (reference sequence). The CDR3 consists of 17 residues. V lost 0 bases to trimming and J lost 4 bases; unmatched junction nucleotides: 11. The CDR3 region has the DNA TGTGCCTGGAGTGTACTTGGTAGCGGGCTCGGCACCGGGGAGCTGTTTTTT. Amino acids: CAWSVLGSGLGTGELFF.

The chain is built from TRBV6-5 and TRBJ2-5; TRBD2 matches 10 bases. The CDR3 totals 16 residues. The junction had 10 bases not matched to a gene; V was cut back by 4 bases and J by 5 bases. Looked up from germline, CDR1 is MNHEY and CDR2 is SVGAGI. CDR3 amino acids: CASSSLAGGSRETQYF. CDR3 sequence (DNA): TGTGCCAGCAGTTCCTTAGCGGGAGGCAGTCGGGAGACCCAGTACTTC.

The chain recombines TRBV15 with TRBJ1-2, with 7 bases matching TRBD1. V dropped 3 bases and J dropped 3; count of bases not matched to a gene: 4. Germline assignment: CDR1 LNHNV and CDR2 YYDKDF (reference sequence). The CDR3 has 14 residues. The DNA of the CDR3 is TGTGCCACCAGCAGGGATACAGGGGACTATGGCTACACCTTC. It codes for CATSRDTGDYGYTF.

This clone was seen once. This chain joins TRBV18 and TRBJ2-5; 12 nucleotides agree with TRBD1. The CDR3 loop spans 17 amino acids. V was pared by 4 bases and J by 2 bases, with 8 bases of the junction left unmatched. The germline V gene encodes CDR1 KGHSH and CDR2 LQKENI. Here the CDR3 DNA reads TGTGCCAGCTCACTGGGGACAGGGGGCTCGGGACAAGAGACCCAGTACTTC. Its protein product is CASSLGTGGSGQETQYF.

This clone has more than one count but fewer than ten. This chain connects TRBV5-4 to TRBJ2-1; TRBD2 matches at 8 bases. J was trimmed by 8 bases and V by 1 base; bases with no gene match: 8. In germline, CDR1 is SGHNT, CDR2 YYREEE (reference sequence). The CDR3 is 15 amino acids. CDR3 coding DNA: TGTGCCAGCAGCTTGAGCCTAGCGGGTGGCCATGAGCAGTTCTTC. It yields the protein CASSLSLAGGHEQFF.

This clone is a singleton in its sample. The genes are TRBV5-6 and TRBJ1-2; D remains unclear. The V gene lost 0 bases and the J gene lost 4 bases, with 7 bases spanning the gap. CDR1 and CDR2 from the germline V gene are SGHDT and YYEEEE. The CDR3 spans 13 residues. CDR3 sequence: CASSLARSYGYTF. CDR3 DNA sequence: TGTGCCAGCAGCTTGGCTCGGAGCTATGGCTACACCTTC.

This chain links TRBV5-4 with TRBJ2-5, with D possibly matching TRBD2 (5 bases). Germline CDR1 is SGHNT and CDR2 is YYREEE (reference sequence). V dropped 0 bases and J dropped 5 bases, with 8 bases sitting between them. There are 13 residues in the CDR3. The DNA for the CDR3 is TGTGCCAGCAGCTTGGGGGGAGAGGAGACCCAGTACTTC. Translation: CASSLGGEETQYF. The full variable domain, with the rest looked up from reference TRBV5-4 and TRBJ2-5, is ETGVTQSPTHLIKTRGQQVTLRCSSQSGHNTVSWYQQALGQGPQFIFQYYREEENGRGNFPPRFSGLQFPNYSSELNVNALELDDSALYLCASSLGGEETQYFGPGTRLLVL.

The chain has TRBV12-3 or TRBV12-4 and TRBJ1-1, with unresolved D. The V gene lost 5 bases and the J gene lost 10 bases, with 11 bases spanning the gap. The CDR3 sequence is 11 residues long. The CDR3 loop is CASSDLRVAFF. CDR3 nucleotides: TGTGCCAGCAGTGACCTCCGGGTAGCTTTCTTT.

The chain recombines TRBV2 with TRBJ2-5, with D possibly TRBD1 on 6 matching bases. Trimming left V 2 bases short and J 2 bases short, with 9 bases between. The CDR3 totals 14 residues. From germline, CDR1 is SNHLY and CDR2 FYNNEI. The CDR3 nucleotides are TGTGCCAGCAGTGAAAGAACAGGGCAAGAGACCCAGTACTTC. This codes for CASSERTGQETQYF.